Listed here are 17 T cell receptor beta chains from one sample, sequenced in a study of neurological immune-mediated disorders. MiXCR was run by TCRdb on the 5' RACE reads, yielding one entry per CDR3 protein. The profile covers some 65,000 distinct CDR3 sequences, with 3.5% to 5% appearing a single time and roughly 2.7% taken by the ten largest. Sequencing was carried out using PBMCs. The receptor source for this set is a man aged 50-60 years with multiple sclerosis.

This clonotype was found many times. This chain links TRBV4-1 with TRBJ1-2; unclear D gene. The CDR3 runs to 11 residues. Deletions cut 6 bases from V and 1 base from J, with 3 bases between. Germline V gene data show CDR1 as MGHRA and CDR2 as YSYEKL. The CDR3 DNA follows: TGCGCCAGCAGTCATAACTATGGCTACACCTTC. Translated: CASSHNYGYTF.

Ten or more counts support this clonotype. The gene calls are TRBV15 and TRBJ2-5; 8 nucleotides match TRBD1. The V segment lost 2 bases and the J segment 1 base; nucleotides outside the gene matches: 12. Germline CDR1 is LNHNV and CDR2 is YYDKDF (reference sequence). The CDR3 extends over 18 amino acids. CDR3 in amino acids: CATSRQSILQGAQETQYF. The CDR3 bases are TGTGCCACCAGCAGACAATCTATACTGCAGGGGGCCCAAGAGACCCAGTACTTC.

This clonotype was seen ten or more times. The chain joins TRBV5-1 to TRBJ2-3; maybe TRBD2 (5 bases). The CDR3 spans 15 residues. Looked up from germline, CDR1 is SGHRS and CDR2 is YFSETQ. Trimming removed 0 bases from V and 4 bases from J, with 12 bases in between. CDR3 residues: CASSLEGRRPDTQYF. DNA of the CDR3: TGCGCCAGCAGCTTGGAAGGGAGAAGGCCAGATACGCAGTATTTT. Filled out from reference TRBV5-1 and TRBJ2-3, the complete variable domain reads KAGVTQTPRYLIKTRGQQVTLSCSPISGHRSVSWYQQTPGQGLQFLFEYFSETQRNKGNFPGRFSGRQFSNSRSEMNVSTLELGDSALYLCASSLEGRRPDTQYFGPGTRLTVL.

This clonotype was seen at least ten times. CDR3 coding DNA: TGCAGTGCTAGGATCAGGGGATACTCCGATACGCAGTATTTT. Encoded protein: CSARIRGYSDTQYF. J is TRBJ2-3 and V is TRBV20-1, with D possibly TRBD1 on 6 matching bases. CDR1 is DFQATT, CDR2 SNEGSKA, per germline (reference sequence). The CDR3 runs 14 residues. V lost 3 bases, J lost 6 bases, and 16 bases lay in between.

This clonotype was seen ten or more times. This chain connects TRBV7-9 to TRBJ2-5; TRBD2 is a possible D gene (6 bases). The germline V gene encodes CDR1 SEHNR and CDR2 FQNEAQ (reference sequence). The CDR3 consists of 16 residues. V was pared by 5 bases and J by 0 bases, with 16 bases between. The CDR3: CASSQDYRRDQETQYF. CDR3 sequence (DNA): TGTGCCAGCAGCCAAGACTATCGGAGGGACCAAGAGACCCAGTACTTC.

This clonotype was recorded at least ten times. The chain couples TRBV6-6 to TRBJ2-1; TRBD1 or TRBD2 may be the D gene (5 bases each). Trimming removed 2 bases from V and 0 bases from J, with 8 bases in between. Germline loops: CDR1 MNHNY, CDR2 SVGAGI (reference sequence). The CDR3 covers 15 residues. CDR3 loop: CASSYGTNSYNEQFF. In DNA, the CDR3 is TGTGCCAGCAGTTACGGGACGAACTCCTACAATGAGCAGTTCTTC.

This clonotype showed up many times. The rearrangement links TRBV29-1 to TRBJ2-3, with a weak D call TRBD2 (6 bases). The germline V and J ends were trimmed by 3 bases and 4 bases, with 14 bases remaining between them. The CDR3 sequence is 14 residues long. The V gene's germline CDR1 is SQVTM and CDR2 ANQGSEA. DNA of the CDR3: TGCAGCGTTGAGCAAACCGGGGGTTCAGATACGCAGTATTTT. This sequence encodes CSVEQTGGSDTQYF.

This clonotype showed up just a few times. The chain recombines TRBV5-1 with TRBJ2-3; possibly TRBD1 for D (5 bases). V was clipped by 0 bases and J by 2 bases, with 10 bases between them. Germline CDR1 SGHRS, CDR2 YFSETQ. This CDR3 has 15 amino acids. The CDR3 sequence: CASSLVGRVTDTQYF. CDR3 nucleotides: TGCGCCAGCAGCTTGGTGGGCAGGGTCACAGATACGCAGTATTTT.

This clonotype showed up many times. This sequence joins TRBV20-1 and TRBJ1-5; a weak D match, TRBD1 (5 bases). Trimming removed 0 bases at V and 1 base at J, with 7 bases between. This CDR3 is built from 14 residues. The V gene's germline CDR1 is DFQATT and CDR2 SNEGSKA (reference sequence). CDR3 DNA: TGCAGTGCTAGAGATCGACAGAGCAATCAGCCCCAGCATTTT. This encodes CSARDRQSNQPQHF.

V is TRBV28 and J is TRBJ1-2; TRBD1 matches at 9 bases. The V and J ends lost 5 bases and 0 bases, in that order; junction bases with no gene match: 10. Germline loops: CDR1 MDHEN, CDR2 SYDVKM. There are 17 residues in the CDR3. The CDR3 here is CASSAPGQGTPNYGYTF. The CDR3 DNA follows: TGTGCCAGCAGTGCTCCGGGACAGGGAACCCCTAACTATGGCTACACCTTC.

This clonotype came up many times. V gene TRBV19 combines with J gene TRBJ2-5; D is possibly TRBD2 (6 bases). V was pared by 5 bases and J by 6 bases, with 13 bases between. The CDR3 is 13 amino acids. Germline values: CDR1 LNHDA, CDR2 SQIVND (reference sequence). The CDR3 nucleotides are TGTGCCAGTAGTCAGAACGGGGGAAAGACCCAGTACTTC. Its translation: CASSQNGGKTQYF.

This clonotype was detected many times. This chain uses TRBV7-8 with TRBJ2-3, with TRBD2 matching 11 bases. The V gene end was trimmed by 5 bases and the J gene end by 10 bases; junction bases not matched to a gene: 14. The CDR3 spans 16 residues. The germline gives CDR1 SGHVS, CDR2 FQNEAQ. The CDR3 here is CASSNQLAGETRAQYF. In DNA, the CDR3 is TGTGCCAGCAGCAACCAACTAGCGGGGGAAACCCGGGCGCAGTATTTT.

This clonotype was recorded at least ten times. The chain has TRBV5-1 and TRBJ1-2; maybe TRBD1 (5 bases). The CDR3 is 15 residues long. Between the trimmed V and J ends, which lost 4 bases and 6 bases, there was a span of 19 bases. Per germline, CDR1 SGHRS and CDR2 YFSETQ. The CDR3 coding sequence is TGCGCCAGCAGCGCCGGCCGGGGGGTGTTCGATGGCTACACCTTC. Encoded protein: CASSAGRGVFDGYTF.

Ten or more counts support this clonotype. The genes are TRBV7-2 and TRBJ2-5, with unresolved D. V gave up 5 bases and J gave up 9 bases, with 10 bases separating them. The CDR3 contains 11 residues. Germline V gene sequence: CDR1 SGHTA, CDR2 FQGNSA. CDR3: CASSPVRAQYF. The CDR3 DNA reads TGTGCCAGCAGCCCGGTTAGGGCCCAGTACTTC. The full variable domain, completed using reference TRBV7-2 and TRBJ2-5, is GAGVSQSPSNKVTEKGKDVELRCDPISGHTALYWYRQSLGQGLEFLIYFQGNSAPDKSGLPSDRFSAERTGGSVSTLTIQRTQQEDSAVYLCASSPVRAQYFGPGTRLLVL.

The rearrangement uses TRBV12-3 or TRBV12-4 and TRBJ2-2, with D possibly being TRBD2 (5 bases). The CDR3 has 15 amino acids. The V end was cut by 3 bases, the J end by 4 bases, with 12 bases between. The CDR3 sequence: CASSFLEAATGELFF. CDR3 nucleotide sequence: TGTGCCAGCAGTTTCTTGGAGGCGGCCACCGGGGAGCTGTTTTTT.

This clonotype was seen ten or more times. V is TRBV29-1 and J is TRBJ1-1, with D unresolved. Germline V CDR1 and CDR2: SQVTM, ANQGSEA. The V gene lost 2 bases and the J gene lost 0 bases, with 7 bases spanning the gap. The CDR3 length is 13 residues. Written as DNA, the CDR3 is TGCAGCGTTGAACGCCAGATGAACACTGAAGCTTTCTTT. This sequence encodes CSVERQMNTEAFF.

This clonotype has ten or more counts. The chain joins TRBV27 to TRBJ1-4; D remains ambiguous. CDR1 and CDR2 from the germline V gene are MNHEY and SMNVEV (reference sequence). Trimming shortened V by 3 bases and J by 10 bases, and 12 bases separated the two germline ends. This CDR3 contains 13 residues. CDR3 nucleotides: TGTGCCAGCAGTTTGACGGTAGCGGGAAAACTGTTTTTT. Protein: CASSLTVAGKLFF.